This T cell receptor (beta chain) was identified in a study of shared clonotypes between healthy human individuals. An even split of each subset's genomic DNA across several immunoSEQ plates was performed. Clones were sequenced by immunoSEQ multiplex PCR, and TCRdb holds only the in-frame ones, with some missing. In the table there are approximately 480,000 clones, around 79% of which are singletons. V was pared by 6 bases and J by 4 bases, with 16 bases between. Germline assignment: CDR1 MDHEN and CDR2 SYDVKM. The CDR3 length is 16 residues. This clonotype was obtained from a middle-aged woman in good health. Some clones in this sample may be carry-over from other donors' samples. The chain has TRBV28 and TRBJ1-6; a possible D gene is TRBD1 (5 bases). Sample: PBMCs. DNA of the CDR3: TGTGCCAGCAGCCCGCGGGGCCGGGGGTATAATTCACCCCTCCACTTT. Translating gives CASSPRGRGYNSPLHF.